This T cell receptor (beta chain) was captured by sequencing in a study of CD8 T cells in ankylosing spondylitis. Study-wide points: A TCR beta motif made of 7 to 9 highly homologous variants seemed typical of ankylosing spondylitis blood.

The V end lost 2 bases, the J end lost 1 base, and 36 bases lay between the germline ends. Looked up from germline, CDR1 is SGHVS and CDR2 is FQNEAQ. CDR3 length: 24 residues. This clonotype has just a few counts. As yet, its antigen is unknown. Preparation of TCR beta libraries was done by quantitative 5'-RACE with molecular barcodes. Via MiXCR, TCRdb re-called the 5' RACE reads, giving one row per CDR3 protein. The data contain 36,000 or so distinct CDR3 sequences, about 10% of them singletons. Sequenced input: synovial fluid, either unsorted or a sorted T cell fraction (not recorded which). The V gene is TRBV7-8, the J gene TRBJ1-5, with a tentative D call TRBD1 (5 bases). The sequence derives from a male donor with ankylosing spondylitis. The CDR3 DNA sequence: TGTGCCAGCAGCTTACGCGGGGACTCCGTATTACCGTGGGGCCTTCCGCGGAGCAATCAGCCCCAGCATTTT. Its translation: CASSLRGDSVLPWGLPRSNQPQHF.